The clone carrying this T cell receptor beta chain has at least ten counts. Its antigen is still unknown. Template material for TCR beta VDJ and CDR3 profiling consisted of genomic DNA. TCRdb re-called the reads through MiXCR, storing one row per CDR3 protein. The repertoire consists of about 81,000 distinct CDR3 sequences, with under 50% occurring once and the leading ten covering 65% to 70%. This specimen comes from a study of CD8+CD57+ T cells in acquired aplastic anemia. Whole-study context: Average DNA yield from sorted CD4+ and CD8+ cells was about 3 ug. The average read count for CD4+ cells in healthy donors was 10 million to 11 million. Study-wide findings and caveats: Researchers report that 25 to 35 CD8+ CDR3 sequences appeared in both patients and controls. Controls did not differ significantly from patients in CD8+ Simpson's diversity.

V was cut by 0 bases and J by 5 bases, with 12 bases left in between. Germline V gives CDR1 SGHRS, CDR2 YFSETQ. This CDR3 contains 15 residues. Sequencing was carried out using sorted CD4+, CD8+, or CD8+CD57+ T cells (not recorded which) from PBMCs. The rearrangement links TRBV5-1 to TRBJ1-5; TRBD1 might be the D (5 bases). This clonotype was obtained from a human donor in good health, serving as a control. The CDR3 sequence is CASSLGGTGDQPQHF. CDR3 DNA: TGCGCCAGCAGCTTGGGAGGGACGGGGGATCAGCCCCAGCATTTT.